This T cell receptor (beta chain) was obtained from a study of control samples from healthy donors and cancer patients (dated by TCRdb to about 2020). Relative to its sample, this clone is medium-sized (0.01 to 0.1%). Its binding antigen is unknown. Base qualities are not at hand, and no much larger clone is one base apart. Library method: the immunoSEQ multiplex PCR assay. As stored in TCRdb, this immuneACCESS dataset retains in-frame rearrangements with V and J assigned. A fraction of the clones does not appear; measured against another copy, unresolved V genes explain less than half of the discrepancy, and the remainder lacks a known reason. This sample lists about 150,000 clones; just under 95% were detected once. The biggest ten clones account for approximately 6.1% of the sample. V and J are trimmed by 0 bases and 9 bases, and the gene matches miss 11 bases of the junction. The CDR3, cysteine through phenylalanine, is 17 amino acids long. The only DNA kept is the CDR3, 51 bases in frame from the first base. Taken from the germline V gene, the CDR1 and CDR2 loops are MGHRA and YSYEKL.

What was sequenced was blood. This clonotype was obtained from a man aged 35 to 55 in good health. The chain links TRBV4-1 with TRBJ2-1; 10 bases in the junction line up with TRBD2. CDR3 region: CASSQDLSGGASSEQFF. The sequenced DNA is TGCGCCAGCAGCCAAGACTTGAGCGGGGGGGCGTCTAGTGAGCAGTTCTTC.